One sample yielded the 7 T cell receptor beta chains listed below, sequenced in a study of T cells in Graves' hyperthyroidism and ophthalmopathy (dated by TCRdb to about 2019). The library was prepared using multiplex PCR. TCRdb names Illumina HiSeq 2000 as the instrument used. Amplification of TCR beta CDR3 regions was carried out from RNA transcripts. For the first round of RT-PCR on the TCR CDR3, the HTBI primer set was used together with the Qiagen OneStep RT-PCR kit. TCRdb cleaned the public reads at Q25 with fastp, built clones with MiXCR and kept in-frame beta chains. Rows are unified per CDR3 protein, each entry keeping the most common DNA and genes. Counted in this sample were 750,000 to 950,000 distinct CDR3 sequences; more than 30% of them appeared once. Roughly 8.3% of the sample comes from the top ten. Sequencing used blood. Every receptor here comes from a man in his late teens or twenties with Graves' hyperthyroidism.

The CDR3 region is CSVEWSSRTGELFF. CDR3 coding DNA: TGCAGCGTTGAATGGTCTAGCCGGACCGGGGAGCTGTTTTTT. This sequence joins TRBV29-1 and TRBJ2-2, with a tentative D call TRBD2 (5 bases). V gave up 2 bases and J gave up 5 bases, with 12 bases separating them. This CDR3 spans 14 amino acids. Germline assignment: CDR1 SQVTM and CDR2 ANQGSEA.

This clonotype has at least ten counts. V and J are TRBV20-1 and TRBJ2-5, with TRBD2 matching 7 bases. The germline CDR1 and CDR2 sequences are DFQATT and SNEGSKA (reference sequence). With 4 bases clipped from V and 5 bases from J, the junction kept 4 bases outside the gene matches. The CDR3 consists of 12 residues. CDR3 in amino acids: CSANGGRETQYF. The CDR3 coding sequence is TGCAGTGCTAACGGGGGGAGGGAGACCCAGTACTTC.

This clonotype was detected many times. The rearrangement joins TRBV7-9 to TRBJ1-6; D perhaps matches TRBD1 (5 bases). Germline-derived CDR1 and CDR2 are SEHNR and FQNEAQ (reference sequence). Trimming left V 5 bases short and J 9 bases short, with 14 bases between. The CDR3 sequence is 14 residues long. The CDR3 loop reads CASSLSRVASPLHF. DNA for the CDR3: TGTGCCAGCAGCCTTAGCAGGGTGGCTTCACCCCTCCACTTT.

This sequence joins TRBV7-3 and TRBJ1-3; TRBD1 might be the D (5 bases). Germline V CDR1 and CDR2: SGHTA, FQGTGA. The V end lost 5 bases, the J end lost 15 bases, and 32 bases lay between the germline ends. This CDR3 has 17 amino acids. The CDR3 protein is CASSAGLAGGPYTGAYF. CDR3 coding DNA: TGTGCCAGCAGCGCGGGACTAGCGGGTGGGCCCTACACCGGGGCATATTTT.

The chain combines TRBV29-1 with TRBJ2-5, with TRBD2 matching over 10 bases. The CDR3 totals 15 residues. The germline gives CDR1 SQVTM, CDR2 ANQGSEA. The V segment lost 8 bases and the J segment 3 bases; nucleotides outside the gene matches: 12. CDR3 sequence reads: CSSRLTSGVKETQYF. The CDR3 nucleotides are TGCAGCTCCCGACTCACTAGCGGGGTAAAAGAGACCCAGTACTTC.

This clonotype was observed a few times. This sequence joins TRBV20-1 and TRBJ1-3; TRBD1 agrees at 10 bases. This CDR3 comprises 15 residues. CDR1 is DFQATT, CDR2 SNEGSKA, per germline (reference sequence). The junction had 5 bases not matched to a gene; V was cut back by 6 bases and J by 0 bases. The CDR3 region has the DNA TGCAGTGCAGTGGACAGGGGGAACTCTGGAAACACCATATATTTT. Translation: CSAVDRGNSGNTIYF.

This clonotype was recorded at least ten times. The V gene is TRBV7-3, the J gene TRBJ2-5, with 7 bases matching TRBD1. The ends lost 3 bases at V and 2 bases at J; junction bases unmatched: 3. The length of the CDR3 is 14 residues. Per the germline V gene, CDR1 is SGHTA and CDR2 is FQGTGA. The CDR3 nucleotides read TGTGCCAGCAGCTTTGGGACAGCTCAAGAGACCCAGTACTTC. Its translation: CASSFGTAQETQYF.